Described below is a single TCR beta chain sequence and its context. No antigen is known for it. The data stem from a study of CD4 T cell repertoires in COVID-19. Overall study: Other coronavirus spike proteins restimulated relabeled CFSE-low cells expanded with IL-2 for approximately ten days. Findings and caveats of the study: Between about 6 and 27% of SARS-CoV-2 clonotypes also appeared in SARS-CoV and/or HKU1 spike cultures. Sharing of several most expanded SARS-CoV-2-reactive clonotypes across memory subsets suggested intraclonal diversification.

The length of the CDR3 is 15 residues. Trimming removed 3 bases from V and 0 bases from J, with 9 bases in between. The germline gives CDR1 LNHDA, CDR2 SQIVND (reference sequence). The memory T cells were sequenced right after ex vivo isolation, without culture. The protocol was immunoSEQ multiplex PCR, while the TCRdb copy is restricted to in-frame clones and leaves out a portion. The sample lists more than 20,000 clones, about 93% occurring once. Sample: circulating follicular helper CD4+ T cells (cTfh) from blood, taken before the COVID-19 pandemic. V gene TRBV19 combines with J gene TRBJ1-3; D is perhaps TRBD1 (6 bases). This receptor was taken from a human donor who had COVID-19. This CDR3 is CASSIDRTSGNTIYF. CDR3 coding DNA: TGTGCCAGTAGTATTGACAGGACCTCTGGAAACACCATATATTTT.